This T cell receptor beta chain was recovered during a study of cytomegalovirus exposure and HLA in healthy donors. Study results and caveats: The availability of immune exposure information extended only to CMV serostatus.

The PCR employed 60 Vbeta primers together with 13 Jbeta primers. The data were produced by immunoSEQ multiplex PCR, yet TCRdb's version contains in-frame clones alone and is incomplete. The sample has some 130,000 clones; 66% are singletons. In the case of this clone: What it binds is unknown.

The clonotype comes from a human donor in good health. What was sequenced was PBMCs.

CDR3 amino acids: CASTDPTYSNTEAFF. For the CDR3, the DNA is TGTGCCAGTACCGACCCAACCTACAGTAACACTGAAGCTTTCTTT. The chain joins TRBV19 to TRBJ1-1; D is unresolved. There are 15 residues in the CDR3. V lost 7 bases, J lost 2 bases, and 17 bases lay in between. Per the germline V gene, CDR1 is LNHDA and CDR2 is SQIVND (reference sequence).